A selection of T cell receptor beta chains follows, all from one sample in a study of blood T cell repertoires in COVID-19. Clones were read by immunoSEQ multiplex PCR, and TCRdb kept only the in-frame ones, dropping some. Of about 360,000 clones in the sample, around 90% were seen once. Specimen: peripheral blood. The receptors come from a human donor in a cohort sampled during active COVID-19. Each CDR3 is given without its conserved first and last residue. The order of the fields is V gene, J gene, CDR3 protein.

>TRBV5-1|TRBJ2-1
ASSRQGARYNEQF
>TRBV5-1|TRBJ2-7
ASSSDRETHEQY
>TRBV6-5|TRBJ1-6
ASSFGSGSYNSPLH
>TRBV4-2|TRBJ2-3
ASSQVLRGSVSTDTQY
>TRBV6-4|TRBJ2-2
ASSALALAGVTWGTGELF
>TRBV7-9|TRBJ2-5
ASSLGHLQETQY
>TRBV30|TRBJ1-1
AWSVQENTEAF
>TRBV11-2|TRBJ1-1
ASSLDLRGSFPEAF
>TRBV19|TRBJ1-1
ASSTSVNTEAF
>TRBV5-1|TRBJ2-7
ASSFGGVRGEQY
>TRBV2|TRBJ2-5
ATRTVYQETQY
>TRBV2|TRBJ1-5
ASGQESNQPQH
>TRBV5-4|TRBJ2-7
ASSARDSAYEQY
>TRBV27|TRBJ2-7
ASSPRGINSYEQY
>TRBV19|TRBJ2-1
ASSRAGGENEQF
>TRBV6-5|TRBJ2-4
ASSLTGGLDIQY
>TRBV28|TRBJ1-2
ASREGGQGAQGYT
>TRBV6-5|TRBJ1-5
ASSATGGNQPQH
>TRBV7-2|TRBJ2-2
ASSPLGTGMNTGELF
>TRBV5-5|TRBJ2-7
ASSRPRDRSSYEQY
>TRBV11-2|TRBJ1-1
ASSSIQNTEAF
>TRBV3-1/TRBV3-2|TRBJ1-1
ASSQDRGEAF
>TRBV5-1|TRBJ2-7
ASSLGGGSIYEQY
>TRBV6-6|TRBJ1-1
ASSYVAGMNTEAF
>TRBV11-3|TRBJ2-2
ASSPGGGRANTGELF
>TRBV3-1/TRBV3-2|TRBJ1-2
ASSQAGWGQGAYGYT
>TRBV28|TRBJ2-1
ASSLGPSTYYNEQF
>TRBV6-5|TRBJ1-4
ASRPQVSREKLF